Below, one T cell receptor beta chain is given with its context. Original handling: Reference gene primer amplification yielded estimated nucleated cell counts. Data came from immunoSEQ multiplex PCR; TCRdb stores just in-frame clones and leaves some out. D and trimming were read from the DNA, whereas the V and J calls and clone size are those reported in that table. The sample records hundreds of thousands of clones, roughly nine tenths being singletons. These data belong to a study of blood T cell repertoires in COVID-19. Overall study context: Sources were T cells, B-cell-depleted T cells, or PBMCs; the material itself was cDNA or gDNA.

Participant age was roughly 18 to 90 years, and participants resided in roughly 24 US areas. In assigning cohorts, the study relied on participant-reported clinical history. Sequences were obtained from PBMCs or T cells enriched from blood (not recorded which). This receptor was obtained from a woman in her thirties or forties who had recovered from COVID-19.

CDR3 DNA: TGTGCCAGCGGGGAGATGAATAATTCACCCCTCCACTTT. It specifies CASGEMNNSPLHF. The chain carries TRBV19 and TRBJ1-6; D ambiguous. Germline CDR1 LNHDA, CDR2 SQIVND (reference sequence). This CDR3 contains 13 residues. The ends were cut back, 9 bases at V and 5 bases at J, with 11 bases in the middle.